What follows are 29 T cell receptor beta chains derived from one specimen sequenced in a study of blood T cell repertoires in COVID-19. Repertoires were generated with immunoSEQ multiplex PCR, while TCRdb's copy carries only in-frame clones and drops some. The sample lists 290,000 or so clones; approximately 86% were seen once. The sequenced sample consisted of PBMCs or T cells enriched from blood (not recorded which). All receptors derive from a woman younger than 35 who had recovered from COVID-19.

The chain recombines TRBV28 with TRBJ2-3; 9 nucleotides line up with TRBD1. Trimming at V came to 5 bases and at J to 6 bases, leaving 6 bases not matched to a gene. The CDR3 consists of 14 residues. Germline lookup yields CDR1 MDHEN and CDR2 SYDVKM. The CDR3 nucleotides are TGTGCCAGCAGTCCACAGGGGGCGGTCGATACGCAGTATTTT. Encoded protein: CASSPQGAVDTQYF.

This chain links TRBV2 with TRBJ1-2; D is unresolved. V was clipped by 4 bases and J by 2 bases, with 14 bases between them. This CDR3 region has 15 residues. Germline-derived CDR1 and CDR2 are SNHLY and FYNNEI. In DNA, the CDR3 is TGTGCCAGCAGTGCGGCACAGACACCCAACTATGGCTACACCTTC. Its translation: CASSAAQTPNYGYTF.

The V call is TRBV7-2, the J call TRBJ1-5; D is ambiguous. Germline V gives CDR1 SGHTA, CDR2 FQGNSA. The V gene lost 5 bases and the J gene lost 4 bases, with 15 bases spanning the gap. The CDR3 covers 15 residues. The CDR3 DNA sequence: TGTGCCAGCAGCGAGCAGGTCTTAGGAAATCAGCCCCAGCATTTT. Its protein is CASSEQVLGNQPQHF.

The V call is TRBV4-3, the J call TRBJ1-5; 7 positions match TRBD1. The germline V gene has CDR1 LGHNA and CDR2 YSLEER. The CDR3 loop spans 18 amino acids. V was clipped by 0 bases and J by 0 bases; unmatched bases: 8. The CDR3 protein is CASSQERQGQFSNQPQHF. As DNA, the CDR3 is TGCGCCAGCAGCCAAGAACGACAGGGACAGTTTAGCAATCAGCCCCAGCATTTT.

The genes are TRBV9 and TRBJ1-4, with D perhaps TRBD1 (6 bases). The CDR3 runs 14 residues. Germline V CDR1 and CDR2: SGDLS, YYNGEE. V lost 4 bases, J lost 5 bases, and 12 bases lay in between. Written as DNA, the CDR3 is TGTGCCAGCAGCCCTCAGGGGCCAAATGAAAAACTGTTTTTT. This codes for CASSPQGPNEKLFF.

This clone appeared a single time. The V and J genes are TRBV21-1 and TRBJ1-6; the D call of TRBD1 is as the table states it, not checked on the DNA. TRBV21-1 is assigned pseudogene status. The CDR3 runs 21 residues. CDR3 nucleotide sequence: TGTGCCAGCAGCAAAAATCGCCGTGGGGGCGCTCTCGGGACCTATAATTCACCCCTCCACTTT. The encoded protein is CASSKNRRGGALGTYNSPLHF.

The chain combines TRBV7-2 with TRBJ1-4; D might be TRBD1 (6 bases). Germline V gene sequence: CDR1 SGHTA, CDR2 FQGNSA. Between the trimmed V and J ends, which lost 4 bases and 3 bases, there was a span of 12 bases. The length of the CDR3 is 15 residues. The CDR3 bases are TGTGCCAGCAGCTCTGGGGGCACTGCTAATGAAAAACTGTTTTTT. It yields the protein CASSSGGTANEKLFF.

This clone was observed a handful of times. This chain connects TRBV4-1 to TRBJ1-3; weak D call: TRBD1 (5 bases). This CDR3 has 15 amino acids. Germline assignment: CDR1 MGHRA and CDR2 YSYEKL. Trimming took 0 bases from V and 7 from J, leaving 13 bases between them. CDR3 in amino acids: CASSQDQTPGNTIYF. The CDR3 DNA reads TGCGCCAGCAGCCAAGACCAGACCCCAGGGAACACCATATATTTT.

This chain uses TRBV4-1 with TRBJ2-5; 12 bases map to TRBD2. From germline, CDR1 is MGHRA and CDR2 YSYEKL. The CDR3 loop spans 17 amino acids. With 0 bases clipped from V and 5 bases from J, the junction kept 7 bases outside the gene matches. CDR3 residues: CASSQDLAGGRLETQYF. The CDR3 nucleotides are TGCGCCAGCAGCCAAGATCTAGCGGGGGGGCGTTTGGAGACCCAGTACTTC.

The CDR3 DNA reads TGTGCCAGCTCACCACTTGTAAGGGCGGGGGCAAACAATGAGCAGTTCTTC. Translated: CASSPLVRAGANNEQFF. The J gene is TRBJ2-1, the V gene TRBV18, with a possible D match to TRBD2 (7 bases). Trimming shortened V by 1 base and J by 5 bases, and 18 bases separated the two germline ends. The V gene's germline CDR1 is KGHSH and CDR2 LQKENI. This CDR3 region has 17 residues.

Here the CDR3 DNA reads TGTGCCAGCAGTGCAGGGGGCGACACCGGGGAGCTGTTTTTT. It is translated as CASSAGGDTGELFF. The V call is TRBV6-4, the J call TRBJ2-2; 8 bases match TRBD1. CDR3 length: 14 residues. J lost 3 bases, V lost 4 bases, and 1 base had no gene match. CDR1 and CDR2 (germline): MRHNA, SNTAGT.

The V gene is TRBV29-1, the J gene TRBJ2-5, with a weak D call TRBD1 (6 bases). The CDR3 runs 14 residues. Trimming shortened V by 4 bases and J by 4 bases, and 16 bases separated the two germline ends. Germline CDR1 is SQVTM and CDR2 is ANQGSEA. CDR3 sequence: CSVVGQGRRETQYF. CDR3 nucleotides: TGCAGCGTTGTGGGTCAGGGGCGTCGAGAGACCCAGTACTTC.

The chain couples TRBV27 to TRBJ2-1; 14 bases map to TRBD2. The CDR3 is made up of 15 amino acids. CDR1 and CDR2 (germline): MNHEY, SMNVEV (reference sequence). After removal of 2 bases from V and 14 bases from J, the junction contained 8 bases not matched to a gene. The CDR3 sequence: CASSLAGLAGGSEFF. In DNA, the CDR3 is TGTGCCAGCAGTTTAGCAGGACTAGCGGGAGGATCGGAGTTCTTC.

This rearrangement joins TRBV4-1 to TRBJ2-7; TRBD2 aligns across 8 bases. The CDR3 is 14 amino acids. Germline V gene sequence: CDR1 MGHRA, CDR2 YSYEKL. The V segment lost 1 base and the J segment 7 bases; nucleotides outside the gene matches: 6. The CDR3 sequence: CASSQGLAMGEQYF. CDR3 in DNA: TGCGCCAGCAGCCAAGGACTAGCGATGGGGGAGCAGTACTTC.

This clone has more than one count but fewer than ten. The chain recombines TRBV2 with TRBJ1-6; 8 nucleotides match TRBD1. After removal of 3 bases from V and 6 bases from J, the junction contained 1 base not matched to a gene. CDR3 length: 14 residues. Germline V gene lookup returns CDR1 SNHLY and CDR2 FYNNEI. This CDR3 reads CASSEDRANSPLHF. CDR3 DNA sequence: TGTGCCAGCAGTGAGGACAGGGCTAATTCACCCCTCCACTTT.

The CDR3 DNA sequence: TGTGCCAGCAGCTTGGATCCAGGGGCTAATCAGCCCCAGCATTTT. Its protein is CASSLDPGANQPQHF. V gene TRBV7-2 combines with J gene TRBJ1-5; tentative D call: TRBD1 (6 bases). Germline V gives CDR1 SGHTA, CDR2 FQGNSA. CDR3 length: 15 residues. V was shortened by 3 bases and J by 4 bases, with 13 bases between the two germline ends. Based on the CDR3 plus reference TRBV7-2 and TRBJ1-5, the full variable domain is GAGVSQSPSNKVTEKGKDVELRCDPISGHTALYWYRQSLGQGLEFLIYFQGNSAPDKSGLPSDRFSAERTGGSVSTLTIQRTQQEDSAVYLCASSLDPGANQPQHFGDGTRLSIL.

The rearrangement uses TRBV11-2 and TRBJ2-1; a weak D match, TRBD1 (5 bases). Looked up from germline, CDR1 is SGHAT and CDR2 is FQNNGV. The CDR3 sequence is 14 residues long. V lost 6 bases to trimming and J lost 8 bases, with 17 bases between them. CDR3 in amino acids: CASSRTRSTDEQFF. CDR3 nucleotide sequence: TGTGCCAGCAGTCGGACACGCTCCACGGATGAGCAGTTCTTC. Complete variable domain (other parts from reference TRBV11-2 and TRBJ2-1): EAGVAQSPRYKIIEKRQSVAFWCNPISGHATLYWYQQILGQGPKLLIQFQNNGVVDDSQLPKDRFSAERLKGVDSTLKIQPAKLEDSAVYLCASSRTRSTDEQFFGPGTRLTVL.

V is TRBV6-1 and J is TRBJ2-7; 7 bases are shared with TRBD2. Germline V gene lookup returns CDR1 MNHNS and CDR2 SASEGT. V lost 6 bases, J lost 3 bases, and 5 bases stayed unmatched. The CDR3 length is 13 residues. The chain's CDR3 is CASRRERVYEQYF. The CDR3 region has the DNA TGTGCCAGCAGGCGGGAGAGGGTCTACGAGCAGTACTTC.

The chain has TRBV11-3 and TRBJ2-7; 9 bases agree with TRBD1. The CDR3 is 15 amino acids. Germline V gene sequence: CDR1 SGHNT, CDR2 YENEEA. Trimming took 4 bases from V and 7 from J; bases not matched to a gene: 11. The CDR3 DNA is TGTGCCAGCAGCTCGGAGGGGACAGGGCTAAATGAGCAGTACTTC. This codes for CASSSEGTGLNEQYF.

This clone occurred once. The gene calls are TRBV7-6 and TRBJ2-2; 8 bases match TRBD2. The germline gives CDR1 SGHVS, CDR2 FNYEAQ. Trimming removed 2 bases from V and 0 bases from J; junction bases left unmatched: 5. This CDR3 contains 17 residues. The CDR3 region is CASSLRATSANTGELFF. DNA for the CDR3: TGTGCCAGCAGCTTAAGGGCGACTAGCGCGAACACCGGGGAGCTGTTTTTT.

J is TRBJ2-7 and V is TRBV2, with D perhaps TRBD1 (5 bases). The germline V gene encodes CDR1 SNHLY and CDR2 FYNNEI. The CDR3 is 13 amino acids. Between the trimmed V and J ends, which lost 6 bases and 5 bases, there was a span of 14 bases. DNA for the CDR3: TGTGCCAGCAGCAGGGCAGGGATCCACGAGCAGTACTTC. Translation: CASSRAGIHEQYF.

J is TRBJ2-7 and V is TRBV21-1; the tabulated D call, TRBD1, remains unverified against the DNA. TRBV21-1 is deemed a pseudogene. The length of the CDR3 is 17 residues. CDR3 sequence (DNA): TGTGCCAGCAGCAATTGTGGAAGGATGGGCGTCTCCTACGAGCAGTACTTC. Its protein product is CASSNCGRMGVSYEQYF.

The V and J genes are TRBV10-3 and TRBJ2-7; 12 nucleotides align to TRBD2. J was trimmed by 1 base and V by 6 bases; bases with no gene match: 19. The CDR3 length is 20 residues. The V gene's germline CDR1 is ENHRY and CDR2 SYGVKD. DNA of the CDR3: TGTGCCATCAGCCCACACAGAGCCCAGACCGGGACTAGCGGGTCCTACGAGCAGTACTTC. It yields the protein CAISPHRAQTGTSGSYEQYF.

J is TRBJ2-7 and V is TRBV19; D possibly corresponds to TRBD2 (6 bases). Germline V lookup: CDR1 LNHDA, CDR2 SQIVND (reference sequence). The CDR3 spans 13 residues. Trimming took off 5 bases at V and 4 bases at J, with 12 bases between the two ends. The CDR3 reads CASSPGEGYEQYF. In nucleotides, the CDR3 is TGTGCCAGTAGTCCGGGAGAGGGGTACGAGCAGTACTTC.

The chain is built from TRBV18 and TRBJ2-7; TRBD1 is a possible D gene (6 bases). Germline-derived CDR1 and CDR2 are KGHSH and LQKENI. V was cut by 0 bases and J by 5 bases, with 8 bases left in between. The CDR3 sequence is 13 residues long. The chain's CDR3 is CASSPPDSHEQYF. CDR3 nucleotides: TGTGCCAGCTCACCACCGGACAGTCACGAGCAGTACTTC.

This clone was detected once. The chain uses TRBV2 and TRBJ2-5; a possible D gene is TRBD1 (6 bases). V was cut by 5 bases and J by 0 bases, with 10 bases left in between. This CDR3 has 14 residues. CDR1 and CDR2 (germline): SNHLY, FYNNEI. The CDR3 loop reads CASSKNRDQETQYF. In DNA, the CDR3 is TGTGCCAGCAGTAAGAACAGGGACCAAGAGACCCAGTACTTC.

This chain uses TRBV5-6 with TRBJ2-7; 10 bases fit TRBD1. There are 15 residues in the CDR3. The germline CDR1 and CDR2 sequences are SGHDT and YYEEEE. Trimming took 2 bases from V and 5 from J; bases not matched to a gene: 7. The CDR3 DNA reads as TGTGCCAGCAGCTTCCCGGGACAGGGGTCCCACGAGCAGTACTTC. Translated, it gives CASSFPGQGSHEQYF. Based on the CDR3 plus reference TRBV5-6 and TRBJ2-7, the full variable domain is DAGVTQSPTHLIKTRGQQVTLRCSPKSGHDTVSWYQQALGQGPQFIFQYYEEEERQRGNFPDRFSGHQFPNYSSELNVNALLLGDSALYLCASSFPGQGSHEQYFGPGTRLTVT.

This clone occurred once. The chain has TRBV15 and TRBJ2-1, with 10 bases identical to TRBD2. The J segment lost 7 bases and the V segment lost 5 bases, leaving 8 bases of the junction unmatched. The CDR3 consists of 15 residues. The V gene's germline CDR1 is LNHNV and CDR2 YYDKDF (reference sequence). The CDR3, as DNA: TGTGCCACCAGCGGACCCCCTAGCGGGAGAAATGAGCAGTTCTTC. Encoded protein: CATSGPPSGRNEQFF.

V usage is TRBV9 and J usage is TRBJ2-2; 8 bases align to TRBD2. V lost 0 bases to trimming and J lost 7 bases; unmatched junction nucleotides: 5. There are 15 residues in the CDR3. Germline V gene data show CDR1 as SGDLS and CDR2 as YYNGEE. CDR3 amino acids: CASSVGGGNNGELFF. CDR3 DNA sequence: TGTGCCAGCAGCGTAGGCGGGGGGAATAACGGGGAGCTGTTTTTT.